Sequencing of this TCR beta chain was carried out in a study of cytomegalovirus exposure and HLA in healthy donors. Study-level findings and limits: Many donors shared some public TCRs, even though most TCR sequences were rare.

For this clone: Its antigen is unidentified.

The CDR3 spans 13 residues. The ends were cut back, 0 bases at V and 0 bases at J, with 4 bases in the middle. Germline CDR1 and CDR2: SGDLS and YYNGEE. PCR amplification relied on 60 Vbeta primers (plus 13 Jbeta primers). Libraries were prepared by immunoSEQ multiplex PCR; TCRdb keeps only in-frame clonotypes and omits some of them. In total, the table holds 150,000 to 200,000 clones. The receptor's source is a man aged 25 to 45 in good health and CMV-seronegative. V is TRBV9 and J is TRBJ2-7; D remains ambiguous. Sequencing was performed on PBMCs. The CDR3 nucleotides read TGTGCCAGCAGCGTAGGGAGCTCCTACGAGCAGTACTTC. Its protein product is CASSVGSSYEQYF.